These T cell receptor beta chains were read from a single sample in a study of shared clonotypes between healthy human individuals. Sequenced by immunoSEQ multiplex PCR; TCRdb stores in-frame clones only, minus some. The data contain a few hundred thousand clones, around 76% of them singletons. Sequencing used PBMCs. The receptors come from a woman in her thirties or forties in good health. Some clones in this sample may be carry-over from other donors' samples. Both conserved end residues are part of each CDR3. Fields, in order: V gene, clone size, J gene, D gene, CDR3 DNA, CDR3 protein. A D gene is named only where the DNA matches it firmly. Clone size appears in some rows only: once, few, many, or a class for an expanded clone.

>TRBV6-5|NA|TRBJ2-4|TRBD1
TGTGCCAGCAGCCCGACAGGGGGCAGGAACATTCAGTACTTC
CASSPTGGRNIQYF
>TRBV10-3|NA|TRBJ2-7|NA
TGTGCCATCAGTGAGTCAAGCAGGGCGAGCTCCTACGAGCAGTACTTC
CAISESSRASSYEQYF
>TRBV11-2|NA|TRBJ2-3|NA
TGTGCCAGCAGCCCACAAACAGATACGCAGTATTTT
CASSPQTDTQYF
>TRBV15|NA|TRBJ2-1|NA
TGTGCCACCAGCAGTATGGAATCGTCCTACAATGAGCAGTTCTTC
CATSSMESSYNEQFF
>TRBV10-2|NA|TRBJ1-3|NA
TGCGCCAGCAGTGAGTTGTGGTCGAGCTCTGGAAACACCATATATTTT
CASSELWSSSGNTIYF
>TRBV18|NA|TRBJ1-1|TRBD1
TGTGCCAGCTCACCCAATACAGGGGAGACTGAAGCTTTCTTT
CASSPNTGETEAFF
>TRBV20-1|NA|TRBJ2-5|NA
TGCAGTGCTAAGACGTTGGAGACCCAGTACTTC
CSAKTLETQYF
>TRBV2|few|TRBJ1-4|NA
TGTGCCAGCAGCCCTCAGGGGATGCACGAAAAACTGTTTTTT
CASSPQGMHEKLFF
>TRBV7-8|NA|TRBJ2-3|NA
TGTGCCAGCAGCTCGTCCCCGGGCCGCGGGGGCACAGATACGCAGTATTTT
CASSSSPGRGGTDTQYF
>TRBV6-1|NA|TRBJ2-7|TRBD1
TGTGCCAGCAGTGAAAGTGGCAGGGGGCTCCGGGACCACACTTCAAACTCCTACGAGCAGTACTTC
CASSESGRGLRDHTSNSYEQYF
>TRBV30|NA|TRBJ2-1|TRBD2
TGTGCCTGGAGTGGACTAGCGGGAGCCGTTGATGAGCAGTTCTTC
CAWSGLAGAVDEQFF
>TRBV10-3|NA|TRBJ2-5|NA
TGTGCCATCAGTGAGTCAGCACAGGGAGAGCAGTACTTC
CAISESAQGEQYF
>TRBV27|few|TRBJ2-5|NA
TGTGCCAGCAGTCGTCAGGGGTACCAGCAGTACTTC
CASSRQGYQQYF
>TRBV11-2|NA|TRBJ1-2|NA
TGTGCCAGCAGCCTAGGAGGCACCCGAGGCTATGGCTACACCTTC
CASSLGGTRGYGYTF
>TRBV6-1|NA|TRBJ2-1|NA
TGTGCCAGCAGTGAATGGTGGAGCTCCTACAATGAGCAGTTCTTC
CASSEWWSSYNEQFF
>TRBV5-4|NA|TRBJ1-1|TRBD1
TGTGCCAGCAGCTTGGCCCCTCAGGGGGCGGGCACTGAAGCTTTCTTT
CASSLAPQGAGTEAFF
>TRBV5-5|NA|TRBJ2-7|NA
TGTGCCAGCAGCATCCAGGGTTCCCCCTACGAGCAGTACTTC
CASSIQGSPYEQYF
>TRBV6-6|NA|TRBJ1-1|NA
TGTGCCAGCAGTTACTTGTTGAACACTGAAGCTTTCTTT
CASSYLLNTEAFF
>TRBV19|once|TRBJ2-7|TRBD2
TGTGCCAGTAGTAGCACTAGCGGAAGCTCCTACGAGCAGTACTTC
CASSSTSGSSYEQYF
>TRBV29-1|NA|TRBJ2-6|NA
TGCAGCGTTGACCCCTCTGGGGCCAACGTCCTGACTTTC
CSVDPSGANVLTF
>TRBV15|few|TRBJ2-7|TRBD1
TGTGCCACCTCACAGGGGCACCTATACGAGCAGTACTTC
CATSQGHLYEQYF
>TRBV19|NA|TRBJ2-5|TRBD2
TGTGCCAGTAGTATACGTCCTAGCGGGAGGGCGTGGGAGACCCAGTACTTC
CASSIRPSGRAWETQYF
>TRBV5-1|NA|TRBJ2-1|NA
TGCGCCAGCAGCTTAACTAGCAGGGATGAGCAGTTCTTC
CASSLTSRDEQFF
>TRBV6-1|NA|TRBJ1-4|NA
TGTGCCAGCAGTGGGGGGCGCGCTAATGAAAAACTGTTTTTT
CASSGGRANEKLFF
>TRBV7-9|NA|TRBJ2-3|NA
TGTGCCAGCAGCCCTGGGGCCCGGACTGGGACAGATACGCAGTATTTT
CASSPGARTGTDTQYF
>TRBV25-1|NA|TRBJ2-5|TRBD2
TGTGCCAGCAGTCCGCGGACTAGCGGGAGAGGTGAGGAGACCCAGTACTTC
CASSPRTSGRGEETQYF
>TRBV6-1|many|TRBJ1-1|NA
TGTGCCAGCAGTCCCTGGAACCCCAGGGAACGCGAAGCTTTCTTT
CASSPWNPREREAFF
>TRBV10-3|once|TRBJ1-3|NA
TGTGCCATCAGTGAGTCGGTCGGGCACACCATATATTTT
CAISESVGHTIYF
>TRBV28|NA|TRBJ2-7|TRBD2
TGTGCCAGCAGTTTGTCAGCGGGCGGGAGCCGGGGAGAGCAGTACTTC
CASSLSAGGSRGEQYF
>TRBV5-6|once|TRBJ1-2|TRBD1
TGTGCCAGCAGCCCAAGACAGGGGAAGTTTAACTATGGCTACACCTTC
CASSPRQGKFNYGYTF
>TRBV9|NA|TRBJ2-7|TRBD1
TGTGCCAGCAGCGTAGTAGGACAGGGGGTCGACGAGCAGTACTTC
CASSVVGQGVDEQYF